These 31 T cell receptor beta chains were sequenced from one sample in a study of identical twins. One entry per CDR3 protein, called by TCRdb with MiXCR from the 5' RACE reads. The sample consists of over 200,000 distinct CDR3 sequences, approximately 5.9% of them appearing once. These data were also reused for a study on T cells expressing NK-cell markers.

Material: CD8+ T cells sorted from blood. The receptors were sampled from a woman aged 18-30 years in good health.

This clonotype was picked up many times. This chain joins TRBV12-3 or TRBV12-4 and TRBJ2-2; D gene uncertain. The CDR3 is 13 amino acids. Trimming left V 1 base short and J 6 bases short, with 6 bases between. CDR3 residues: CASSLEGPGELFF. DNA for the CDR3: TGTGCCAGCAGTTTAGAAGGACCCGGGGAGCTGTTTTTT.

The chain uses TRBV9 and TRBJ1-1, with 9 bases that match TRBD1. Germline CDR1 SGDLS, CDR2 YYNGEE. Losses at the gene ends were 3 bases for V and 7 bases for J; bases not matched to a gene: 10. This CDR3 region has 15 residues. The CDR3 reads CASSARDRESIEAFF. For the CDR3, the DNA is TGTGCCAGCAGCGCGAGGGACAGGGAAAGTATTGAAGCTTTCTTT. Using reference TRBV9 and TRBJ1-1 for the parts outside the CDR3, the full variable domain is DSGVTQTPKHLITATGQRVTLRCSPRSGDLSVYWYQQSLDQGLQFLIQYYNGEERAKGNILERFSAQQFPDLHSELNLSSLELGDSALYFCASSARDRESIEAFFGQGTRLTVV.

The chain uses TRBV5-6 and TRBJ2-7, with 7 bases aligning to TRBD1. This CDR3 spans 15 amino acids. CDR1 is SGHDT, CDR2 YYEEEE, per germline. The V and J ends lost 4 bases and 0 bases, in that order; junction bases with no gene match: 7. CDR3 loop: CASSVGQASSYEQYF. The DNA of the CDR3 is TGTGCCAGCAGCGTAGGACAGGCCAGCTCCTACGAGCAGTACTTC.

This clonotype was observed many times. This chain joins TRBV12-3 or TRBV12-4 and TRBJ1-2; weak D call: TRBD1 (6 bases). This CDR3 is built from 14 residues. Trimming pared 3 bases from V and 4 bases from J, leaving 12 bases between. CDR3 DNA: TGTGCCAGCAGTTTTGGGACAATCATCTATGGCTACACCTTC. This gives the protein CASSFGTIIYGYTF.

The chain combines TRBV11-2 with TRBJ2-1, with 8 positions matching TRBD2. This CDR3 is 18 amino acids long. V dropped 5 bases and J dropped 9; count of bases not matched to a gene: 21. CDR1 SGHAT and CDR2 FQNNGV come from the germline V gene. In DNA form, the CDR3 reads TGTGCCAGCAGCCTCCGTGGACCTGGACGGGGGGGCGACAGTGAGCAGTTCTTC. Its protein product is CASSLRGPGRGGDSEQFF.

In this sample, this clonotype turned up a few times. The chain couples TRBV5-1 to TRBJ1-1; D unresolved. This CDR3 is 14 amino acids long. V lost 6 bases to trimming and J lost 0 bases, with 12 bases between them. The V gene's germline CDR1 is SGHRS and CDR2 YFSETQ. The CDR3 sequence: CASTETTVNTEAFF. CDR3 nucleotide sequence: TGCGCCAGCACGGAGACAACTGTGAACACTGAAGCTTTCTTT.

This clonotype has ten or more counts. CDR3 in amino acids: CASSLARSYEQYF. CDR3 bases: TGTGCCAGCAGCTTAGCGCGATCCTACGAGCAGTACTTC. This chain uses TRBV7-8 with TRBJ2-7; D gene ambiguous. Trimming took off 0 bases at V and 1 base at J, with 4 bases between the two ends. This CDR3 is built from 13 residues. Germline V CDR1 and CDR2: SGHVS, FQNEAQ.

This clonotype was recorded many times. The genes are TRBV2 and TRBJ2-3, with 10 positions matching TRBD1. Germline loops: CDR1 SNHLY, CDR2 FYNNEI. The CDR3 has 14 amino acids. The V and J ends lost 8 bases and 4 bases, in that order; junction bases with no gene match: 6. CDR3 in amino acids: CASPGTGDADTQYF. CDR3 in DNA: TGTGCCAGCCCCGGGACAGGGGACGCAGATACGCAGTATTTT.

The chain carries TRBV6-5 and TRBJ1-5, with D hard to call. Trimming removed 2 bases from V and 4 bases from J, with 9 bases in between. The CDR3 is 14 amino acids. From germline, CDR1 is MNHEY and CDR2 SVGAGI. CDR3 sequence: CASSYTQANQPQHF. The CDR3 nucleotides read TGTGCCAGCAGTTACACCCAGGCGAATCAGCCCCAGCATTTT.

The chain employs TRBV20-1 and TRBJ1-2; TRBD1 matches 7 bases. V dropped 1 base and J dropped 8; count of bases not matched to a gene: 10. The germline CDR1 and CDR2 sequences are DFQATT and SNEGSKA (reference sequence). The CDR3 is 14 residues long. CDR3: CSARGVQGEIGYTF. CDR3 nucleotide sequence: TGCAGTGCTAGAGGGGTGCAGGGGGAAATCGGCTACACCTTC.

Many counts were recorded for this clonotype. The rearrangement joins TRBV6-1 to TRBJ2-3; 15 nucleotides line up with TRBD2. Germline V gene sequence: CDR1 MNHNS, CDR2 SASEGT. CDR3 size: 20 residues. The trim removed 2 bases at V and 4 bases at J, leaving 13 bases unmatched. The CDR3: CASSERGLAGGSVRADTQYF. For the CDR3, the DNA is TGTGCCAGCAGTGAACGGGGACTAGCGGGAGGTAGCGTCCGCGCAGATACGCAGTATTTT.

The table lists this clonotype with many counts. The rearrangement links TRBV29-1 to TRBJ2-1; D possibly uses TRBD1 or TRBD2 (5 bases each). CDR1 and CDR2 from the germline V gene are SQVTM and ANQGSEA. Trimming shortened V by 3 bases and J by 7 bases, and 19 bases separated the two germline ends. This CDR3 region has 15 residues. The CDR3 bases are TGCAGCGTTGAGATGGGACCCGTCGAGCGGAATGAGCAGTTCTTC. Translating gives CSVEMGPVERNEQFF.

Many counts were recorded for this clonotype. Here the CDR3 reads CASSLDAYSYNEQFF. CDR3 nucleotide sequence: TGTGCCAGCAGCTTAGACGCTTACTCCTACAATGAGCAGTTCTTC. The chain combines TRBV11-3 with TRBJ2-1, with unresolved D. CDR3 length: 15 residues. CDR1 is SGHNT, CDR2 YENEEA, per germline. The ends were cut back, 0 bases at V and 0 bases at J, with 6 bases in the middle.

This clonotype came up a few times. The rearrangement joins TRBV29-1 to TRBJ1-2; 7 positions match TRBD1. The J segment lost 6 bases and the V segment lost 5 bases, leaving 12 bases of the junction unmatched. From germline, CDR1 is SQVTM and CDR2 ANQGSEA. There are 14 residues in the CDR3. In DNA form, the CDR3 reads TGCAGCGTTTGGGCGGGACAGTCCGCGGATGGCTACACCTTC. Translation gives CSVWAGQSADGYTF.

This clonotype was counted many times. The chain has TRBV27 and TRBJ2-3; TRBD1 matches 7 bases. V lost 7 bases, J lost 2 bases, and 9 bases stayed unmatched. The CDR3 spans 15 residues. The germline V gene has CDR1 MNHEY and CDR2 SMNVEV (reference sequence). CDR3 loop: CASNYQQGITDTQYF. CDR3 sequence (DNA): TGTGCCAGCAACTACCAACAGGGGATCACAGATACGCAGTATTTT.

This clonotype was picked up many times. The chain recombines TRBV12-3 or TRBV12-4 with TRBJ2-5, with 14 bases that match TRBD2. The V and J ends lost 6 bases and 0 bases, in that order; junction bases with no gene match: 6. The CDR3 covers 17 residues. The CDR3 is CASRIGGLAGDQETQYF. CDR3 DNA: TGTGCCAGCAGAATAGGGGGACTAGCGGGAGACCAAGAGACCCAGTACTTC.

This clonotype has only a few counts. The chain links TRBV7-9 to TRBJ1-1; D uncertain. From germline, CDR1 is SEHNR and CDR2 FQNEAQ (reference sequence). The CDR3 consists of 13 residues. Trimming took off 5 bases at V and 1 base at J, with 8 bases between the two ends. The DNA of the CDR3 is TGTGCCAGCAGCCGTCGGTGGAACACTGAAGCTTTCTTT. Amino acid sequence: CASSRRWNTEAFF.

This clonotype appeared many times. This chain links TRBV5-1 with TRBJ2-1; TRBD2 agrees at 10 bases. This CDR3 region has 13 residues. Germline values: CDR1 SGHRS, CDR2 YFSETQ. V gave up 7 bases and J gave up 5 bases; unmatched junction bases: 3. For the CDR3, the DNA is TGCGCCAGCGGACTAGCGGCCCACAATGAGCAGTTCTTC. It encodes CASGLAAHNEQFF.

The chain carries TRBV18 and TRBJ1-4; no clear D. V was shortened by 1 base and J by 5 bases, with 17 bases between the two germline ends. The CDR3 has 17 amino acids. Per germline, CDR1 KGHSH and CDR2 LQKENI. The CDR3 region is CASSPLAVPQRNEKLFF. CDR3 DNA sequence: TGTGCCAGCTCACCACTCGCAGTTCCCCAAAGAAATGAAAAACTGTTTTTT.

This clonotype was counted between two and nine times. The CDR3 region is CASSFRQGAYEQYF. Here the CDR3 DNA reads TGTGCCAGCAGCTTCCGACAGGGAGCCTACGAGCAGTACTTC. The chain combines TRBV7-9 with TRBJ2-7, with 7 bases matching TRBD1. The CDR3 runs 14 residues. Germline V gene sequence: CDR1 SEHNR, CDR2 FQNEAQ (reference sequence). The V gene end was trimmed by 3 bases and the J gene end by 2 bases; junction bases not matched to a gene: 4.

The J gene is TRBJ2-7, the V gene TRBV6-2 or TRBV6-3, with 9 bases matching TRBD2. Trimming cost V 6 bases and J 5 bases; bases outside gene matches: 5. CDR3 length: 13 residues. Germline CDR1 reads MNHEY; CDR2 reads SVGEGT. Written as DNA, the CDR3 is TGTGCCAGCAGCGAGGGACTAGCCGACGAGCAGTACTTC. It encodes CASSEGLADEQYF.

Many counts were recorded for this clonotype. V gene TRBV7-9 combines with J gene TRBJ1-1; no reliable D call. CDR1 SEHNR and CDR2 FQNEAQ come from the germline V gene (reference sequence). The CDR3 is 14 amino acids. V was shortened by 1 base and J by 2 bases, with 8 bases between the two germline ends. This CDR3 reads CASSLVSRNTEAFF. The CDR3, as DNA: TGTGCCAGCAGCTTAGTTTCGAGAAACACTGAAGCTTTCTTT.

The sample holds a few counts of this clonotype. Written as DNA, the CDR3 is TGTGCCAGCAGTGAAGCGAGGACCCTCTCCTACAATGAGCAGTTCTTC. This sequence encodes CASSEARTLSYNEQFF. This chain connects TRBV6-1 to TRBJ2-1; D remains ambiguous. Germline-derived CDR1 and CDR2 are MNHNS and SASEGT. The CDR3 length is 16 residues. Trimming took off 0 bases at V and 0 bases at J, with 9 bases between the two ends.

This clonotype has ten or more counts. The V and J genes are TRBV5-1 and TRBJ2-3; D is ambiguous. This CDR3 spans 11 amino acids. V was shortened by 6 bases and J by 4 bases, with 6 bases between the two germline ends. Germline V gives CDR1 SGHRS, CDR2 YFSETQ. The CDR3 reads CASIGADTQYF. CDR3 DNA: TGCGCCAGCATTGGTGCAGATACGCAGTATTTT. Based on the CDR3 plus reference TRBV5-1 and TRBJ2-3, the full variable domain is KAGVTQTPRYLIKTRGQQVTLSCSPISGHRSVSWYQQTPGQGLQFLFEYFSETQRNKGNFPGRFSGRQFSNSRSEMNVSTLELGDSALYLCASIGADTQYFGPGTRLTVL.

The gene calls are TRBV6-5 and TRBJ2-1; D not certain. The CDR3 consists of 14 residues. Between the trimmed V and J ends, which lost 0 bases and 2 bases, there was a span of 5 bases. Looked up from germline, CDR1 is MNHEY and CDR2 is SVGAGI. The CDR3 DNA reads TGTGCCAGCAGTTACTCTCTCCCCTACAATGAGCAGTTCTTC. This gives the protein CASSYSLPYNEQFF.

This clonotype appeared a few times. The rearrangement joins TRBV28 to TRBJ2-7; 7 nucleotides align to TRBD1. The V segment lost 4 bases and the J segment 0 bases; nucleotides outside the gene matches: 9. This CDR3 has 16 residues. Germline CDR1 reads MDHEN; CDR2 reads SYDVKM. CDR3 in DNA: TGTGCCAGCAGTTCTATAGGGGGCAGGAGCTCCTACGAGCAGTACTTC. Translated, it gives CASSSIGGRSSYEQYF.

Points on this clonotype: A single base separates this from a much larger clone, so it may be a read error. The chain couples TRBV6-1 to TRBJ2-7; weak D call: TRBD1 (6 bases). The CDR3 is made up of 14 amino acids. V was cut by 8 bases and J by 7 bases, with 21 bases left in between. From germline, CDR1 is MNHNS and CDR2 SASEGT. CDR3 bases: TGTGCCAGCGCCCCAGGGGTTCTCTCTGAGGAGCAGTACTTC. It codes for CASAPGVLSEEQYF.

V gene TRBV5-5 combines with J gene TRBJ2-1; TRBD2 matches at 9 bases. This CDR3 region has 17 residues. Germline V CDR1 and CDR2: SGHKS, YYEKEE (reference sequence). Trimming removed 4 bases from V and 10 bases from J; junction bases left unmatched: 18. This CDR3 reads CASSQPGTGLASNEQFF. The CDR3 nucleotides are TGTGCCAGCAGCCAACCCGGGACCGGACTAGCGAGTAACGAGCAGTTCTTC.

This clonotype was observed a handful of times. CDR3 bases: TGTGCCAGCAGTGAAGCTATAGATACGCAGTATTTT. As protein: CASSEAIDTQYF. The chain joins TRBV6-1 to TRBJ2-3; no definite D call. This CDR3 is 12 amino acids long. Germline loops: CDR1 MNHNS, CDR2 SASEGT. Between the trimmed V and J ends, which lost 0 bases and 5 bases, there was a span of 3 bases.

This clonotype was detected only a few times. This sequence joins TRBV6-2 or TRBV6-3 and TRBJ2-7; TRBD1 or TRBD2 may be the D gene (5 bases each). There are 13 residues in the CDR3. V was trimmed by 4 bases and J by 4 bases, leaving 11 bases between them. The germline gives CDR1 MNHEY, CDR2 SVGEGT. The CDR3 DNA sequence: TGTGCCAGCAGTTCCGGGGCACCATACGAGCAGTACTTC. Its translation: CASSSGAPYEQYF.

In its sample, this clonotype was seen many times. The chain carries TRBV4-2 and TRBJ2-2, with 7 bases that match TRBD1. V lost 6 bases to trimming and J lost 0 bases; unmatched junction nucleotides: 4. CDR3 length: 15 residues. Germline V gene lookup returns CDR1 LGHNA and CDR2 YNFKEQ. CDR3 DNA sequence: TGTGCCAGCAGAATGGGACAGACGAACACCGGGGAGCTGTTTTTT. Protein sequence: CASRMGQTNTGELFF.